This TCR beta chain comes out of a study of blood T cell repertoires in COVID-19. Sequenced by immunoSEQ multiplex PCR; TCRdb stores in-frame clones only, minus some. The profile shows fewer than 400,000 clones, around 84% of them singletons. There are 15 residues in the CDR3. V was clipped by 7 bases and J by 3 bases, with 18 bases between them. CDR1 is SNHLY and CDR2 is FYNNEI in the germline V gene. Sample: peripheral blood. The clonotype originates from a woman aged 18-35 years with acute or convalescent COVID-19. This sequence joins TRBV2 and TRBJ1-1, with D perhaps TRBD1 (6 bases). The CDR3 DNA sequence: TGTGCCAGCAAGGGCGCTTCTGGGGGCGACACTGAAGCTTTCTTT. It encodes CASKGASGGDTEAFF.